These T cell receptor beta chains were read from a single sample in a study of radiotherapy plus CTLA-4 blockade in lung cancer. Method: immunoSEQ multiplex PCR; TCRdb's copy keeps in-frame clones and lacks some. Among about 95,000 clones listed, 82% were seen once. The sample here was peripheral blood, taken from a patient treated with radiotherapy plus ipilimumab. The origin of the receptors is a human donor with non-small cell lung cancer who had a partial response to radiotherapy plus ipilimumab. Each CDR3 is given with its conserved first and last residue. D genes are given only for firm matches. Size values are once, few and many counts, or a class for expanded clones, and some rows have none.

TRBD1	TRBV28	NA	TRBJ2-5	TGTGCCAGCAGAGGGGGCGTGGTGTCCCAGTACTTC	CASRGGVVSQYF
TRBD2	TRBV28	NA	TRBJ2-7	TGTGCCAGCAGTTCCCGGGAAGCGGGGAAGACCTACGAGCAGTACTTC	CASSSREAGKTYEQYF
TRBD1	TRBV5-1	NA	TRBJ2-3	TGCGCCAGCCGTCACCAGGGGGCTAGTACAGATACGCAGTATTTT	CASRHQGASTDTQYF
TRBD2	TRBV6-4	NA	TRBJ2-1	TGTGCCAGCAGTAGCGGGAGGGCCAGTGAGCAGTTCTTC	CASSSGRASEQFF
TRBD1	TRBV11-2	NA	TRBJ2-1	TGTGCCAGCAGCTTAGGGAGAGACAGGGCCGCCAACAATGAGCAGTTCTTC	CASSLGRDRAANNEQFF
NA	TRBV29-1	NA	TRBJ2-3	TGCAGCGTTGGGGGGGTAGTGGGGGATACGCAGTATTTT	CSVGGVVGDTQYF
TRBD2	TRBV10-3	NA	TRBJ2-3	TGTGCCATCAGGGAGCGGGAGAGAGGCACAGATACGCAGTATTTT	CAIRERERGTDTQYF
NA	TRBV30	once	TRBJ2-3	TGTGCCTGGAGTGTAGCAGGAACTAGCACAGATACGCAGTATTTT	CAWSVAGTSTDTQYF
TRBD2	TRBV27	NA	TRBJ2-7	TGTGCCAGCAGTTTGGCTAGCGGAGCCTACGAGCAGTACTTC	CASSLASGAYEQYF
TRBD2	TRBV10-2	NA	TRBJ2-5	TGCGCCAGCGCATTAGGGCTAGCGGGAGGCCAAGAGACCCAGTACTTC	CASALGLAGGQETQYF
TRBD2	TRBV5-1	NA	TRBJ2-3	TGCGCCAGCAGCTTGGCCTCAGGGACTAGCGGGAGAGATACGCAGTATTTT	CASSLASGTSGRDTQYF
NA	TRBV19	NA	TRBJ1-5	TGTGCCAGTGGGTGGACATCAAGCAATCAGCCCCAGCATTTT	CASGWTSSNQPQHF
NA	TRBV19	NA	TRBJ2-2	TGTGCCAGTAGTATTCAGGCCACCGGGGAGCTGTTTTTT	CASSIQATGELFF
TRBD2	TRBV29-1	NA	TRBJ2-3	TGCAGCGTTGCTGGGAGAGCTAGCGGAGATACGCAGTATTTT	CSVAGRASGDTQYF
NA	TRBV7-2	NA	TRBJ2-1	TGTGCCAGCAGCCTGACTAGCTACAATGAGCAGTTCTTC	CASSLTSYNEQFF
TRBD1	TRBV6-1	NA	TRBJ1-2	TGTGCCAGCAGGGAACAGGGGGCCTATGGCTACACCTTC	CASREQGAYGYTF
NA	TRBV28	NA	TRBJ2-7	TGTGCAGCGGTCGGCGGGAAAGTCTCCTACGAGCAGTACTTC	CAAVGGKVSYEQYF
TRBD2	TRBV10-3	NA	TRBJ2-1	TGTGCCATCAGAGAAACTAGCGGGAACAATGAGCAGTTCTTC	CAIRETSGNNEQFF
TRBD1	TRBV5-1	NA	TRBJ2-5	TGCGCCAGCAGCCGAGGACAGGGTGGGCAAGAGACCCAGTACTTC	CASSRGQGGQETQYF
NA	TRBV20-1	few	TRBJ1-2	TGCAGGCAAGGGACTGACGGCTACACCTTC	CRQGTDGYTF
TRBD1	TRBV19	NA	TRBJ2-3	TGTGCCAATACTTCGGGACAGTCCACAGATACGCAGTATTTT	CANTSGQSTDTQYF
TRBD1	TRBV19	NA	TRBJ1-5	TGTGCCAGTAACAGGGGACGCAATCAGCCCCAGCATTTT	CASNRGRNQPQHF
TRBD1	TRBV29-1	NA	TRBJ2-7	TGCAGCGTTGACCGGACAGGGGACTACGAGCAGTACTTC	CSVDRTGDYEQYF
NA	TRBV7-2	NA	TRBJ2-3	TGTGCCAGCAGCTCGCGGGCGGCTATCACAGATACGCAGTATTTT	CASSSRAAITDTQYF
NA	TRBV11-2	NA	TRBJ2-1	TGTGCCAGCAGCTCACCCTTGAGGTACAATGAGCAGTTCTTC	CASSSPLRYNEQFF
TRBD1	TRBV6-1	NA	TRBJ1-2	TGTGCCAGCAGTGACCTGGGACAGGGGAATGGCTACACCTTC	CASSDLGQGNGYTF
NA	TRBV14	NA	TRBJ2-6	TGTGCCAGCAGCCAAGCGGGTCCTGGGGCCAACGTCCTGACTTTC	CASSQAGPGANVLTF
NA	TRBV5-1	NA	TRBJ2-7	TGCGCCAGCAGCTTGTCGCGGGCCCAGAGGGAGCAGTACTTC	CASSLSRAQREQYF
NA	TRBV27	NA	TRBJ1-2	TGTGCCAGCAGTTTTAGAAGCGATTCTAACTATGGCTACACCTTC	CASSFRSDSNYGYTF
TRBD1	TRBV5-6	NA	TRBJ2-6	TGTGCCAGCAGCTTGGACAGGGGAGCTGGGGCCAACGTCCTGACTTTC	CASSLDRGAGANVLTF
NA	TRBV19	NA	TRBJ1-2	TGTGCCAGTAGTCCCAGCGGGGGTCGGGGCTACACCTTC	CASSPSGGRGYTF
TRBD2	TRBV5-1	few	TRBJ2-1	TGCGCCAGTCAAACTCTAGGGACTAGCGGGACAAATGAGCAGTTCTTC	CASQTLGTSGTNEQFF
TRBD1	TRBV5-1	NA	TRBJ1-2	TGCGCCAGCAGCGTCGACAGGGGGCTCCATGGCTACACCTTC	CASSVDRGLHGYTF
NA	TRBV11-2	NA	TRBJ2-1	TGTGCCAGCAGATCCATGAGGCGGAGCCTGTACAATGAGCAGTTCTTC	CASRSMRRSLYNEQFF
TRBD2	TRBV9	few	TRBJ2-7	TGTGCCAGCAGCGTAGCTACAGGGACTAGCGGAACCTACGAGCAGTACTTC	CASSVATGTSGTYEQYF
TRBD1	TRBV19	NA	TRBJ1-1	TGTGCCAGTAGTACCGGACAGGGGGCGAGAGGCACTGAAGCTTTCTTT	CASSTGQGARGTEAFF
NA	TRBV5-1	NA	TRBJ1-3	TGCGCCAGCAGCACCGGGGAGGGCAAGTTAGACACCATATATTTT	CASSTGEGKLDTIYF
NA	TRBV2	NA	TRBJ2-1	TGTGCCAGCAGTGTTGAGACAGTCGCCTATAATGAGCAGTTCTTC	CASSVETVAYNEQFF
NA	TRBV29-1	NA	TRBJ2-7	TGCAGCGTTGGTGCAGGCTACCACGAGCAGTACTTC	CSVGAGYHEQYF
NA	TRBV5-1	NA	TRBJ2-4	TGCGCCAGCAGCTTGGGTTTCGTACAGGTCGGAAACATTCAGTACTTC	CASSLGFVQVGNIQYF
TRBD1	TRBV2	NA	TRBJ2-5	TGTGCCAGCAGGGAGACAGGGTTGGGGGAGACCCAGTACTTC	CASRETGLGETQYF
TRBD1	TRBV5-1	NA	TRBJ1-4	TGCGCCAGCAGCCTAGGACAGGGAGGGCATGAAAAACTGTTTTTT	CASSLGQGGHEKLFF
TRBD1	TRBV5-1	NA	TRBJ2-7	TGCGCCAGCAGCTTGGTGGGACAGGGCAATCAGCAGTACTTC	CASSLVGQGNQQYF
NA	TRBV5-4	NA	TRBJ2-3	TGTGCCAGCAGCCACCGGGACACCTCCTTCGGTCAGTATTTT	CASSHRDTSFGQYF
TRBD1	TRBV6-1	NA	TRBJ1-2	TGTGCCAGCAGTGACTACTCCGGGACAGGGGAGGGCTACACCTTC	CASSDYSGTGEGYTF
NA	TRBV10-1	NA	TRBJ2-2	TGCGCCAGCAGGCCCGAGGGCACCGGGGAGCTGTTTTTT	CASRPEGTGELFF
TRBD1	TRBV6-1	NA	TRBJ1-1	TGTGCCAGCAGAAAAAGGACAGGGGGTAACACTGAAGCTTTCTTT	CASRKRTGGNTEAFF
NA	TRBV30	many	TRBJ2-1	TGTGCCTGGAGTGTAATGTTATCCTACAATGAGCAGTTCTTC	CAWSVMLSYNEQFF
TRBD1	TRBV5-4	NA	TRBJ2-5	TGTGCCAGCAGCTTAGGGGGCGCAGGGCAAGAGACCCAGTACTTC	CASSLGGAGQETQYF
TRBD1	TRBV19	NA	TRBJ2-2	TGTGCCAGTAGTACGCGAGGGGACAGGAAGTCCCGGGAGCTGTTTTTT	CASSTRGDRKSRELFF
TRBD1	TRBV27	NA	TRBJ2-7	TGTGCCAGCAGGACAGGGGCTTGGGGCGAGCAGTACTTC	CASRTGAWGEQYF
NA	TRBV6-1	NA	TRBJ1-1	TGTGCCAGCAGTGCGGAGAAGGGGGTTCGGGCTTTCTTT	CASSAEKGVRAFF
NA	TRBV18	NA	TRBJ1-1	TGTGCCAGCTCACCATTGGAGGCAGGAAACACTGAAGCTTTCTTT	CASSPLEAGNTEAFF